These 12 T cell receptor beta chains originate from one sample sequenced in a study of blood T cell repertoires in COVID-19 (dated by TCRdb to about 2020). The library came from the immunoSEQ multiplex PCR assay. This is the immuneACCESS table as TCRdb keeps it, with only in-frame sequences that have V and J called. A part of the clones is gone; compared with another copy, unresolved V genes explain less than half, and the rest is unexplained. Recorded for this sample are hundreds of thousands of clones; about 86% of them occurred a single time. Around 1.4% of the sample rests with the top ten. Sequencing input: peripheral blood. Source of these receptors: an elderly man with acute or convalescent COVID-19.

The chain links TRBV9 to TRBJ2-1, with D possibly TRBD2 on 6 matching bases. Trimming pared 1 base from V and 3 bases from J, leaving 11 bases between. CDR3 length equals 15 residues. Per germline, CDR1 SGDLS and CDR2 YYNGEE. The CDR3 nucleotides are TGTGCCAGCAGCGTACAAGCGGGTGTCTACAATGAGCAGTTCTTC. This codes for CASSVQAGVYNEQFF.

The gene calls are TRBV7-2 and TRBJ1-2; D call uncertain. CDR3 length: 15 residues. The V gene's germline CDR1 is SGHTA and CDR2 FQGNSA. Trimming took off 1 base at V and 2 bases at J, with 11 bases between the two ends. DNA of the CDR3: TGTGCCAGCAGCTTAGACGCCTTGGCCAACTATGGCTACACCTTC. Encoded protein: CASSLDALANYGYTF.

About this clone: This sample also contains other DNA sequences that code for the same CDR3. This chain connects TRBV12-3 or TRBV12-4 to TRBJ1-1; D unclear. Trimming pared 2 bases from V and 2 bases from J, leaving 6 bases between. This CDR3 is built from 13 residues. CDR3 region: CASSLSFNTEAFF. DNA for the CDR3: TGTGCCAGCAGTTTATCGTTCAACACTGAAGCTTTCTTT.

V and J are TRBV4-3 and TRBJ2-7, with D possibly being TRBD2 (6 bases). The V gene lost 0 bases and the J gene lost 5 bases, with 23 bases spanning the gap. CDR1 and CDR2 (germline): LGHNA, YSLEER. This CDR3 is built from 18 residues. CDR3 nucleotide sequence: TGCGCCAGCAGCCAAGATTTCGGCGGGACCACCTGGGTAGACGAGCAGTACTTC. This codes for CASSQDFGGTTWVDEQYF.

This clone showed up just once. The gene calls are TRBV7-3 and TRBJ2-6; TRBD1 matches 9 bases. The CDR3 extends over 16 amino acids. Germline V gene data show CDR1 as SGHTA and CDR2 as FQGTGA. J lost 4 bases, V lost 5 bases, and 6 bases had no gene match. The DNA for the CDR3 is TGTGCCAGCAGCAAGGGGACAGGGCCCGGGGCCAACGTCCTGACTTTC. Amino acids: CASSKGTGPGANVLTF.

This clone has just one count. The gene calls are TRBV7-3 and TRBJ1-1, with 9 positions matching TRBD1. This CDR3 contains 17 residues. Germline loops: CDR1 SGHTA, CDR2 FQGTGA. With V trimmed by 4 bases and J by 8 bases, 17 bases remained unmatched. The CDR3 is CASSSPGQGKSFKEAFF. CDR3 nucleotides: TGTGCCAGCAGCTCACCGGGACAGGGCAAATCATTTAAAGAAGCTTTCTTT.

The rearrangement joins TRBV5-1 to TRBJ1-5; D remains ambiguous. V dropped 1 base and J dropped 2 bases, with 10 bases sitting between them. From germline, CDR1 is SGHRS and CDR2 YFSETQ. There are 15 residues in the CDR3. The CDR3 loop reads CASSLSGSGNQPQHF. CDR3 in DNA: TGCGCCAGCAGCTTGAGCGGGTCTGGCAATCAGCCCCAGCATTTT.

This CDR3 is CASSLGRGYGYTF. DNA for the CDR3: TGTGCCAGCAGCTTAGGCCGCGGGTATGGCTACACCTTC. J is TRBJ1-2 and V is TRBV7-2; D ambiguous. Germline V gene data show CDR1 as SGHTA and CDR2 as FQGNSA. The CDR3 spans 13 residues. Trimming took 1 base from V and 5 from J, leaving 8 bases between them. Filled out from reference TRBV7-2 and TRBJ1-2, the complete variable domain reads GAGVSQSPSNKVTEKGKDVELRCDPISGHTALYWYRQSLGQGLEFLIYFQGNSAPDKSGLPSDRFSAERTGGSVSTLTIQRTQQEDSAVYLCASSLGRGYGYTFGSGTRLTVV.

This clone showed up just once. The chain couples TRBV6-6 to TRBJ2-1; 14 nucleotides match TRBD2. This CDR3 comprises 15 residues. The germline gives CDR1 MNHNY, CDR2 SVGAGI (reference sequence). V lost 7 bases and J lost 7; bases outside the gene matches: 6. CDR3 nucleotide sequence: TGTGCCAGCACCGGACTAGCGGGAGGAAGTAATGAGCAGTTCTTC. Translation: CASTGLAGGSNEQFF.

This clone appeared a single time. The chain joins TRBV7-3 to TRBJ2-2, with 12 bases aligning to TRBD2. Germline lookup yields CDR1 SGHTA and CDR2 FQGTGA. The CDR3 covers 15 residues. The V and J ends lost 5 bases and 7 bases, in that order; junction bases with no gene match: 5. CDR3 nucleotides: TGTGCCAGCAGCGCCCTAGCGGGAGGGAACGGGGAGCTGTTTTTT. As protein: CASSALAGGNGELFF.

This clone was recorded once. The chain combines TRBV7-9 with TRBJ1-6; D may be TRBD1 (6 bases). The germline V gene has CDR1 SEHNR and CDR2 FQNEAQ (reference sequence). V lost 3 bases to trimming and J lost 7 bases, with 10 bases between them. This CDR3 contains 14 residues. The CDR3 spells CASSFSQGNSPLHF. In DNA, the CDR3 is TGTGCCAGCAGCTTCTCACAGGGAAATTCACCCCTCCACTTT.

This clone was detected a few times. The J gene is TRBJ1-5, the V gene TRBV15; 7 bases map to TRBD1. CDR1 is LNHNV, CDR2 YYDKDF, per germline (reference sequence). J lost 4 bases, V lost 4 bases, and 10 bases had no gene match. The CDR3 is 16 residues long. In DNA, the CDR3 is TGTGCCACCAGCACGCGAGGGGGCGCGGAAAATCAGCCCCAGCATTTT. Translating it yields CATSTRGGAENQPQHF. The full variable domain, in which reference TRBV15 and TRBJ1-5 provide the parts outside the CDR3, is DAMVIQNPRYQVTQFGKPVTLSCSQTLNHNVMYWYQQKSSQAPKLLFHYYDKDFNNEADTPDNFQSRRPNTSFCFLDIRSPGLGDTAMYLCATSTRGGAENQPQHFGDGTRLSIL.